The entry below describes one TCR beta chain. No antigen is known for it. This entry comes from a study of pediatric ulcerative colitis. Turning to the study itself: Ulcerative colitis patients had pancolitis or left-sided colitis, with confirming histology.

This was a survey-level run. Data came from immunoSEQ multiplex PCR; TCRdb stores just in-frame clones and leaves some out. The repertoire holds approximately 37,000 clones, with over 70% as singletons. Findings of the study overall: A couple of rectal CDR3 clonotypes occurred in all ulcerative colitis patients.

During colonoscopy, one to two rectal pinch biopsies were collected. V was pared by 8 bases and J by 0 bases, with 8 bases of the junction left unmatched. CDR1 and CDR2 from the germline V gene are SQVTM and ANQGSEA. The CDR3 is 14 residues long. The TCR comes from a boy younger than 18 with severe ulcerative colitis. V gene TRBV29-1 combines with J gene TRBJ2-3; the match to TRBD1 covers 7 bases. Sequencing used gut tissue. The CDR3 here is CSTQGDSSTDTQYF. CDR3 nucleotide sequence: TGCAGCACCCAGGGGGATTCTAGCACAGATACGCAGTATTTT.